These T cell receptor beta chains were read from a single sample in a study of shared clonotypes between healthy human individuals. The method was immunoSEQ multiplex PCR; TCRdb's version includes in-frame clones alone and lacks a portion of them. Among some 2,500,000 clones, 93% were seen once, and the ten largest hold roughly 0.36%. Input material: naive CD4+ T cells from PBMCs. The source of these receptors is a man aged 18 to 29 in good health. Some clones in this sample may be carry-over from other donors' samples. CDR3s include the opening cysteine and the closing phenylalanine or tryptophan. The D gene is left open where the match is weak. Clone size is shown for a subset of rows, as once, few, many or a class of expanded clone.

>TRBJ1-2|-|-|TRBV7-2
CASSYSYGYTF
TGTGCCAGCAGCTATAGCTATGGCTACACCTTC
>TRBJ2-1|TRBD1|-|TRBV9
CASSPTGGSYNEQFF
TGTGCCAGCAGCCCGACAGGGGGCTCCTACAATGAGCAGTTCTTC
>TRBJ2-3|-|-|TRBV18
CASSPPAGGSDTQYF
TGTGCCAGCTCACCACCGGCAGGGGGGTCAGATACGCAGTATTTT
>TRBJ2-7|-|-|TRBV27
CASSLSTGTYEQYF
TGTGCCAGCAGTTTATCCACAGGGACCTACGAGCAGTACTTC
>TRBJ2-1|-|-|TRBV5-6
CASSLVKGETYNEQFF
TGTGCCAGCAGCTTGGTAAAGGGAGAGACCTACAATGAGCAGTTCTTC
>TRBJ1-1|-|-|TRBV5-1
CASAIAVNTEAFF
TGCGCCAGCGCGATAGCCGTGAACACTGAAGCTTTCTTT
>TRBJ2-1|TRBD2|once|TRBV7-2
CASSPGLAGEQFF
TGTGCCAGCAGCCCGGGACTAGCGGGTGAGCAGTTCTTC
>TRBJ1-5|-|-|TRBV6-6
CASSTTRGQPQHF
TGTGCCAGCAGTACAACCCGAGGTCAGCCCCAGCATTTT
>TRBJ2-1|-|few|TRBV27
CASSFASYNEQFF
TGTGCCAGCAGTTTCGCCTCCTACAATGAGCAGTTCTTC
>TRBJ1-1|TRBD1|-|TRBV6-5
CASSYSFTGAIAEAFF
TGTGCCAGCAGTTACTCTTTTACAGGGGCTATAGCTGAAGCTTTCTTT
>TRBJ2-3|-|-|TRBV29-1
CSVDRRDTQYF
TGCAGCGTTGACCGGAGGGATACGCAGTATTTT
>TRBJ2-5|-|-|TRBV5-1
CASSPYTASQETQYF
TGCGCCAGCAGCCCCTACACAGCGAGCCAAGAGACCCAGTACTTC
>TRBJ1-6|TRBD1|-|TRBV2
CASRTGTGSPLHF
TGTGCCAGCAGGACAGGGACGGGTTCACCCCTCCACTTT
>TRBJ2-7|-|once|TRBV20-1
CLGQPSYEQYF
TGCCTTGGACAGCCCTCCTACGAGCAGTACTTC